The rows below give T cell receptor beta chains drawn from one sample of a study of identical twins. TCRdb re-analysed the 5' RACE reads in MiXCR, keeping a single row per CDR3 protein. The sample consists of some 1,700,000 distinct CDR3 sequences, about 31% of them appearing once. The sample comprised cord blood. The receptors derive from a newborn girl in good health. The CDR3 runs from the conserved cysteine through the conserved F or W. Fields, in order: V gene, D gene, J gene, clone size, CDR3 protein, CDR3 DNA. A D gene is named only where the DNA matches it firmly. For some rows the clone size is stated as once, few or many, or as a class when expanded; others skip it.

V gene: TRBV9; D gene: -; J gene: TRBJ2-7; clone size: few; CDR3 protein: CASSVGLHSYEQYF; CDR3 DNA: TGTGCCAGCAGCGTGGGGCTACACTCCTACGAGCAGTACTTC
V gene: TRBV2; D gene: TRBD2; J gene: TRBJ2-1; clone size: -; CDR3 protein: CASKREGFYNEQFF; CDR3 DNA: TGTGCCAGCAAGCGGGAGGGTTTCTACAATGAGCAGTTCTTC
V gene: TRBV20-1; D gene: TRBD2; J gene: TRBJ2-7; clone size: -; CDR3 protein: CSASRLAGGGYEQYF; CDR3 DNA: TGCAGTGCTAGTAGGCTAGCGGGAGGGGGGTACGAGCAGTACTTC
V gene: TRBV4-2; D gene: TRBD2; J gene: TRBJ2-1; clone size: -; CDR3 protein: CASSQIAGGRNGQFF; CDR3 DNA: TGTGCCAGCAGCCAAATAGCGGGAGGGCGGAATGGGCAGTTCTTC
V gene: TRBV5-1; D gene: TRBD2; J gene: TRBJ2-1; clone size: few; CDR3 protein: CASKPGEGPYNEQFF; CDR3 DNA: TGCGCCAGCAAGCCGGGGGAGGGCCCCTACAATGAGCAGTTCTTC
V gene: TRBV20-1; D gene: -; J gene: TRBJ2-4; clone size: few; CDR3 protein: CSARAGKNIQYF; CDR3 DNA: TGCAGTGCTAGAGCGGGCAAAAACATTCAGTACTTC
V gene: TRBV20-1; D gene: TRBD2; J gene: TRBJ2-1; clone size: few; CDR3 protein: CSASVAGSSYNEQFF; CDR3 DNA: TGCAGTGCTAGTGTAGCGGGGAGCTCCTACAATGAGCAGTTCTTC
V gene: TRBV12-3/TRBV12-4; D gene: -; J gene: TRBJ1-2; clone size: -; CDR3 protein: CASSFNIVNGYTF; CDR3 DNA: TGTGCCAGCAGTTTCAATATAGTCAATGGCTACACCTTC
V gene: TRBV4-2; D gene: TRBD2; J gene: TRBJ2-1; clone size: few; CDR3 protein: CASSHGLAGGGNEQFF; CDR3 DNA: TGTGCCAGCAGCCATGGACTAGCGGGAGGAGGCAATGAGCAGTTCTTC
V gene: TRBV30; D gene: -; J gene: TRBJ1-1; clone size: -; CDR3 protein: CAWSFPDRNTEAFF; CDR3 DNA: TGTGCCTGGAGTTTTCCTGACCGAAACACTGAAGCTTTCTTT
V gene: TRBV18; D gene: -; J gene: TRBJ2-3; clone size: many; CDR3 protein: CASSPLPGQGTDTQYF; CDR3 DNA: TGTGCCAGCTCACCACTACCGGGACAAGGCACAGATACGCAGTATTTT
V gene: TRBV9; D gene: -; J gene: TRBJ2-7; clone size: -; CDR3 protein: CASSVGPHYEQYF; CDR3 DNA: TGTGCCAGCAGCGTAGGGCCCCACTACGAGCAGTACTTC
V gene: TRBV3-1; D gene: -; J gene: TRBJ2-4; clone size: many; CDR3 protein: CASSQVVSLLAKNIQYF; CDR3 DNA: TGTGCCAGCAGCCAAGTGGTTTCTTTACTAGCCAAAAACATTCAGTACTTC
V gene: TRBV12-3/TRBV12-4; D gene: -; J gene: TRBJ2-7; clone size: few; CDR3 protein: CASSFRTWRSYEQYF; CDR3 DNA: TGTGCCAGCAGTTTCAGGACATGGCGCAGCTACGAGCAGTACTTC
V gene: TRBV6-8; D gene: -; J gene: TRBJ1-1; clone size: few; CDR3 protein: CASSSVHLNTEAFF; CDR3 DNA: TGTGCCAGCAGTTCCGTTCACCTGAACACTGAAGCTTTCTTT
V gene: TRBV28; D gene: TRBD1; J gene: TRBJ1-4; clone size: -; CDR3 protein: CASRKGASNEKLFF; CDR3 DNA: TGTGCCAGTAGGAAGGGGGCTTCTAATGAAAAACTGTTTTTT
V gene: TRBV4-2; D gene: TRBD2; J gene: TRBJ2-7; clone size: -; CDR3 protein: CASSSLAGSPYEQYF; CDR3 DNA: TGTGCCAGCAGCTCTCTAGCGGGGTCGCCCTACGAGCAGTACTTC
V gene: TRBV10-3; D gene: -; J gene: TRBJ2-7; clone size: many; CDR3 protein: CAISGTKYEQYF; CDR3 DNA: TGTGCCATCAGCGGGACAAAATACGAGCAGTACTTC
V gene: TRBV18; D gene: -; J gene: TRBJ2-3; clone size: few; CDR3 protein: CASSPPGVPDTQYF; CDR3 DNA: TGTGCCAGCTCACCTCCCGGGGTACCAGATACGCAGTATTTT
V gene: TRBV7-9; D gene: -; J gene: TRBJ1-2; clone size: -; CDR3 protein: CASGAGRENGYTF; CDR3 DNA: TGTGCCAGCGGGGCAGGGAGGGAGAATGGCTACACCTTC
V gene: TRBV4-2; D gene: TRBD1; J gene: TRBJ1-2; clone size: many; CDR3 protein: CASSQEGQGAYGYTF; CDR3 DNA: TGTGCCAGCAGCCAAGAGGGACAGGGGGCCTATGGCTACACCTTC
V gene: TRBV6-1; D gene: -; J gene: TRBJ1-2; clone size: many; CDR3 protein: CASSEAGGYGYTF; CDR3 DNA: TGTGCCAGCAGTGAAGCAGGGGGCTATGGCTACACCTTC
V gene: TRBV28; D gene: -; J gene: TRBJ2-1; clone size: -; CDR3 protein: CASMGSLSGEQFF; CDR3 DNA: TGTGCCAGCATGGGTAGCCTGTCTGGTGAGCAGTTCTTC
V gene: TRBV5-1; D gene: -; J gene: TRBJ1-2; clone size: -; CDR3 protein: CASSFGGFVYGYTF; CDR3 DNA: TGCGCCAGCAGCTTTGGGGGTTTCGTCTATGGCTACACCTTC
V gene: TRBV5-6; D gene: -; J gene: TRBJ2-7; clone size: -; CDR3 protein: CASSLADLRAQYF; CDR3 DNA: TGTGCCAGCAGCTTAGCCGACCTTAGGGCCCAGTACTTC